The clone carrying this TCR beta chain has a handful of counts. Germline V lookup: CDR1 DFQATT, CDR2 SNEGSKA (reference sequence). The CDR3 is made up of 15 amino acids. V gave up 6 bases and J gave up 4 bases; unmatched junction bases: 10. Using a J-beta primer mix together with a sample-barcoded 5' primer, a second PCR was run for about 7 to 12 cycles. Using its own MiXCR run on the 5' RACE reads, TCRdb lists one record per CDR3 protein. This table has roughly 1,000,000 distinct CDR3 sequences, approximately 26% appearing once. This sample is drawn from a study of blood T cells in healthy people across ages. A minimum of 6.5 million PBMCs was isolated per sample. The same specimen was also included in a second study, on T cells of mothers and their children. Per that paper: Sequencing got over 8.5 million TCR beta CDR3 reads from each mother and approximately 3 million from each child. Among related mother-child pairs, overlap was slightly higher than in unrelated pairs, though not significantly.

The rearrangement links TRBV20-1 to TRBJ2-5, with 11 bases lining up with TRBD2. The sequenced material came from blood. This TCR was recovered from a girl aged 2 to 10 in good health. CDR3 protein: CSATIAGGQGETQYF. CDR3 DNA: TGCAGTGCAACAATAGCGGGGGGGCAGGGAGAGACCCAGTACTTC.